This TCR beta chain was recovered during a study of T cell responses to AZD1222 COVID-19 vaccine. Measured with immunoSEQ multiplex PCR; TCRdb has only the in-frame clones, and not every one. The sample holds around 120,000 clones, 70% to 90% seen once. This clone was recorded once. What it binds is unknown. Study-wide findings and caveats: Most donors were white British and more were female, and clonal diversity was possibly underestimated.

The germline gives CDR1 MGHRA, CDR2 YSYEKL. J lost 3 bases, V lost 0 bases, and 11 bases had no gene match. This CDR3 is 18 amino acids long. The sample consisted of peripheral blood, taken 28 days after the second AZD1222 dose. This clonotype originated in an adult who received the AZD1222 COVID-19 vaccine. The chain is built from TRBV4-1 and TRBJ1-2, with 9 bases matching TRBD1. The chain's CDR3 is CASSQDPFGTGNDYGYTF. CDR3 DNA: TGCGCCAGCAGCCAAGATCCTTTTGGGACAGGGAATGACTATGGCTACACCTTC.